The next 13 T cell receptor beta chains were all read from a single sample in a study of blood T cells in healthy people across ages. Next came a second PCR, run for roughly 6 to 11 cycles, which used a sample-barcoded 5' primer along with a J-beta primer mix. TCRdb called the 5' RACE reads again in MiXCR, with one record for every CDR3 protein. Seen here are around 1,000,000 distinct CDR3 sequences, 25% observed once, and the top ten hold around 0.75%. These data were likewise used in another study, on T cells of mothers and their children.

Sequencing was done on a sample of blood. The receptors were gathered from a girl aged 2-10 years in good health.

The chain recombines TRBV12-3 or TRBV12-4 with TRBJ2-2; 9 nucleotides match TRBD1. Trimming at V came to 6 bases and at J to 6 bases, leaving 14 bases not matched to a gene. The CDR3 runs 17 residues. CDR3 loop: CASSPHPRDREPGELFF. Here the CDR3 DNA reads TGTGCCAGCAGCCCGCACCCTCGGGACAGGGAGCCCGGGGAGCTGTTTTTT.

This clonotype was counted a few times. The chain employs TRBV29-1 and TRBJ2-4; tentative D call: TRBD2 (7 bases). V was clipped by 0 bases and J by 1 base, with 13 bases between them. Germline assignment: CDR1 SQVTM and CDR2 ANQGSEA. This CDR3 comprises 16 residues. CDR3 residues: CSVEDRGGLAKNIQYF. The CDR3 bases are TGCAGCGTTGAAGATAGGGGGGGTCTCGCCAAAAACATTCAGTACTTC.

CDR3 sequence (DNA): TGTGCCAGCAGCCCCCCCTTCCTGGGGCAGGGGAGTCACGAGCAGTACTTC. Amino acid sequence: CASSPPFLGQGSHEQYF. The chain couples TRBV12-3 or TRBV12-4 to TRBJ2-5; D might be TRBD1 (6 bases). The J call may be wrong; the DNA end is better matched by TRBJ2-7. The CDR3 contains 17 residues.

The genes are TRBV19 and TRBJ1-1; 7 positions match TRBD1. Germline loops: CDR1 LNHDA, CDR2 SQIVND (reference sequence). CDR3 size: 13 residues. V lost 4 bases and J lost 5; bases outside the gene matches: 4. The CDR3 DNA reads TGTGCCAGTAGTAAAAGGGGGCGGACTGAAGCTTTCTTT. It codes for CASSKRGRTEAFF.

This clonotype has only a few counts. The chain recombines TRBV4-1 with TRBJ2-5, with D possibly TRBD2 on 6 matching bases. The DNA matches TRBJ2-7 better at its end, which makes the J call doubtful. Germline V gene lookup returns CDR1 MGHRA and CDR2 YSYEKL. CDR3 length equals 16 residues. The CDR3 reads CASSQVAGIGMGEQYF. For the CDR3, the DNA is TGCGCCAGCAGCCAAGTCGCGGGGATCGGAATGGGCGAGCAGTACTTC.

A few counts support this clonotype. The J gene is TRBJ2-3, the V gene TRBV7-6, with D perhaps assigned TRBD1 or TRBD2 (7 bases each). Germline lookup yields CDR1 SGHVS and CDR2 FNYEAQ. V lost 4 bases to trimming and J lost 2 bases, with 13 bases between them. This CDR3 spans 15 amino acids. DNA of the CDR3: TGTGCCAGCAGCTCGGCAGGGGGGGTCACAGATACGCAGTATTTT. Translation: CASSSAGGVTDTQYF.

This clonotype has only a few counts. The chain joins TRBV4-3 to TRBJ1-4, with 7 bases fitting TRBD1. This CDR3 region has 15 residues. Trimming took 0 bases from V and 4 from J; bases not matched to a gene: 2. Germline CDR1 is LGHNA and CDR2 is YSLEER. CDR3 amino acids: CASSQDGTDNEKLFF. The CDR3 nucleotides are TGCGCCAGCAGCCAAGATGGGACAGATAATGAAAAACTGTTTTTT.

This clonotype was detected ten times or more. V gene TRBV12-3 or TRBV12-4 combines with J gene TRBJ1-5; D unresolved. The CDR3 is made up of 15 amino acids. Trimming pared 1 base from V and 0 bases from J, leaving 7 bases between. CDR3 protein: CASSLGPYSNQPQHF. CDR3 DNA: TGTGCCAGCAGTTTAGGGCCGTATAGCAATCAGCCCCAGCATTTT.

This sequence joins TRBV7-2 and TRBJ2-5; TRBD1 or TRBD2 may be the D gene (5 bases each). The CDR3 consists of 15 residues. Trimming took 7 bases from V and 4 from J, leaving 19 bases between them. CDR1 SGHTA and CDR2 FQGNSA come from the germline V gene. The CDR3 nucleotides read TGTGCCAGCAATTGGGGGTCCAAAGGCGTAGAGACCCAGTACTTC. Its translation is CASNWGSKGVETQYF.

This clonotype was detected only a few times. The chain couples TRBV7-9 to TRBJ2-1, with unresolved D. The V end lost 1 base, the J end lost 1 base, and 5 bases lay between the germline ends. This CDR3 spans 14 amino acids. Germline CDR1 SEHNR, CDR2 FQNEAQ (reference sequence). CDR3 bases: TGTGCCAGCAGCTTAGAGTTTTCCTACAATGAGCAGTTCTTC. Translation: CASSLEFSYNEQFF.

V is TRBV7-2 and J is TRBJ2-7; D remains unclear. CDR3 length: 14 amino acids. The V gene's germline CDR1 is SGHTA and CDR2 FQGNSA. Trimming took 3 bases from V and 4 from J, leaving 13 bases between them. CDR3 coding DNA: TGTGCCAGCAGCTTTCGTTCGCAATCATACGAGCAGTACTTC. The encoded protein is CASSFRSQSYEQYF.

In this sample, this clonotype turned up a few times. This chain connects TRBV6-1 to TRBJ2-5, with 11 bases fitting TRBD2. The germline CDR1 and CDR2 sequences are MNHNS and SASEGT. V lost 10 bases and J lost 2; bases outside the gene matches: 12. CDR3 size: 16 residues. Here the CDR3 reads CATKAPTSGAQETQYF. The CDR3 DNA sequence: TGTGCCACAAAAGCCCCGACTAGCGGGGCACAAGAGACCCAGTACTTC.

This chain links TRBV3-1 with TRBJ2-7; D gene ambiguous. V lost 1 base to trimming and J lost 4 bases, with 17 bases between them. The CDR3 is 16 amino acids. Germline V gene lookup returns CDR1 LGHDT and CDR2 YNNKEL (reference sequence). Written as DNA, the CDR3 is TGTGCCAGCAGCCAAGTGGTTCCGGCTTGGGGTTACGAGCAGTACTTC. As protein: CASSQVVPAWGYEQYF.